This T cell receptor (beta chain) was captured in a study of identifying expanded T cells in peripheral blood. Whole-study findings and limits: Variance in clone template counts between approximately 2-week samples significantly increased with total template count across all healthy donors.

Healthy donors had no documented immune events, such as infections, while sampled. Germline V CDR1 and CDR2: SQVTM, ANQGSEA. This CDR3 has 14 amino acids. Trimming took 6 bases from V and 6 from J, leaving 17 bases between them. Sequencing was performed with immunoSEQ multiplex PCR; in TCRdb, only in-frame clones are kept and a portion is missing. Of 120,000 or so clones listed, 84% were seen once; the top ten hold approximately 3%. This clone was seen a single time. Its antigen is not identified. This TCR came from a person aged 18 to 75 in good health. V gene TRBV29-1 combines with J gene TRBJ2-2; D is possibly TRBD1 or TRBD2 (5 bases each). The sequencing sample was made of blood. CDR3 amino acids: CSVPLWGFPGELFF. In DNA, the CDR3 is TGCAGCGTCCCTCTCTGGGGGTTTCCCGGGGAGCTGTTTTTT.